This is a list of T cell receptor beta chains from one sample in a study of shared clonotypes between healthy human individuals. Some clones are missing from TCRdb's copy, which holds only in-frame ones; the method was immunoSEQ multiplex PCR. The data contain approximately 810,000 clones, 80% to 95% of them singletons. Sequences were obtained from naive CD8+ T cells sorted from blood. The receptors were gathered from a man aged 25-40 years in good health. CDR3s include the opening cysteine and the closing phenylalanine or tryptophan.

j_gene | v_gene | CDR3aa
TRBJ1-1 | TRBV5-4 | CASSLEQANTEAFF
TRBJ2-7 | TRBV7-2 | CASSLDPSGSYEQYF
TRBJ2-2 | TRBV15 | CATNPTNTGELFF
TRBJ2-2 | TRBV7-9 | CASSWDSTGINTGELFF
TRBJ1-2 | TRBV7-9 | CASSSDLYGYTF
TRBJ1-5 | TRBV6-1 | CASSSVGRNQPQHF
TRBJ2-1 | TRBV13 | CASSYRDRGFGEQFF
TRBJ2-7 | TRBV6-5 | CASSYLWGSGRHEQYF
TRBJ2-3 | TRBV10-1 | CASSSLSTDTQYF
TRBJ1-1 | TRBV7-9 | CASSLAEGGHLVNTEAFF
TRBJ1-2 | TRBV4-1 | CASSPVTGDYGYTF
TRBJ2-2 | TRBV11-2 | CASSLDRDRTNTGELFF
TRBJ2-7 | TRBV5-1 | CASSRWGQGNYEQYF
TRBJ2-1 | TRBV9 | CASSGPGEVAVDYNEQFF
TRBJ2-7 | TRBV4-1 | CASSQVSQGAYEQYF
TRBJ2-7 | TRBV28 | CASRDSWSEATYEQYF
TRBJ2-7 | TRBV7-9 | CASSLIPGGQGPSEQYF
TRBJ2-7 | TRBV6-4 | CASSDLRRYEQYF
TRBJ2-7 | TRBV29-1 | CSARDSPYEQYF
TRBJ1-2 | TRBV7-8 | CASSRPRGQESYGYTF
TRBJ2-7 | TRBV7-8 | CASSVLALSYEQYF
TRBJ2-7 | TRBV30 | CAWRDGQEVYF
TRBJ2-1 | TRBV14 | CASSQARGYNEQFF
TRBJ2-7 | TRBV27 | CASSPLEGPYEQYF
TRBJ2-2 | TRBV29-1 | CSAVTGANELFF
TRBJ2-7 | TRBV7-2 | CASSLIPGSYEQYF
TRBJ2-2 | TRBV7-6 | CASSLETRNTGELFF
TRBJ2-2 | TRBV29-1 | CSVDRPNTGELFF
TRBJ2-5 | TRBV6-1 | CASSDRRYKETQYF
TRBJ2-3 | TRBV7-9 | CASSFPGPLNQGTQYF
TRBJ1-4 | TRBV6-5 | CASSYTGEKNEKLFF
TRBJ2-2 | TRBV30 | CAWSGSTGELFF
TRBJ2-5 | TRBV5-6 | CASSLVNQQETQYF
TRBJ2-7 | TRBV1 | CTSSQLGAGECSYEQYF
TRBJ2-1 | TRBV6-1 | CASSEERNWDSEQFF
TRBJ2-1 | TRBV14 | CASSQWASGSLPYNEQFF
TRBJ1-1 | TRBV28 | CASSPLWNSGTEAFF
TRBJ1-2 | TRBV4-1 | CASSQEVGAGKYGYTF
TRBJ2-3 | TRBV29-1 | CSVDSGQSTDTQYF
TRBJ2-3 | TRBV11-2 | CASSLRQGAYIADTQYF
TRBJ1-2 | TRBV5-6 | CASSSRTGGVSYGYTF
TRBJ2-2 | TRBV9 | CASSSGIYTGELFF
TRBJ1-1 | TRBV4-1 | CASSLSGANTEAFF
TRBJ1-2 | TRBV7-9 | CASIRTGGTLYGYTF
TRBJ2-1 | TRBV7-9 | CASSALESSYNEQFF
TRBJ2-7 | TRBV11-2 | CASSNFPGQGASSYEQYF
TRBJ1-2 | TRBV11-2 | CASSQLAVQGQLGVYGYTF
TRBJ1-3 | TRBV5-1 | CASSLGTGSSGNTIYF
TRBJ1-1 | TRBV19 | CASSTLTGTHYGATEAFF
TRBJ2-7 | TRBV28 | CASADEGDRGFYEQYF
TRBJ2-4 | TRBV15 | CATTTGSENIQYF
TRBJ2-5 | TRBV7-9 | CASRGETQYF
TRBJ2-1 | TRBV5-8 | CASSLPRDRVMWNEQFF
TRBJ1-1 | TRBV6-6 | CASRDKSRDTEAFF